This T cell receptor (beta chain) was observed in a study of identical twins. This clonotype was observed a few times. What it binds is not known. Per germline, CDR1 MNHEY and CDR2 SVGEGT. The V segment lost 5 bases and the J segment 5 bases; nucleotides outside the gene matches: 23. CDR3 length: 21 amino acids. Each CDR3 protein is one row after TCRdb ran MiXCR on the 5' RACE reads. Among fewer than 550,000 distinct CDR3 sequences, approximately 14% were seen once, and the ten largest hold about 0.47%. Study-level results: Instead of following the same donors, the conclusions were based on cross-sectional statistical analysis. In monozygotic twins, models underestimated the sharing of out-of-frame TCR alpha.

These data also featured in a second study, about yellow fever vaccine responses in identical twins.

The sequencing sample was made of CD4+ T cells sorted from blood. This chain joins TRBV6-2 or TRBV6-3 and TRBJ2-6, with 8 bases lining up with TRBD2. The receptor's source is a woman under 30 in good health. For the CDR3, the DNA is TGTGCCAGCAGTAATCCCTTAAGTTTGCGGGGGGTACCTGAAAGGGCCAACGTCCTGACTTTC. Translated: CASSNPLSLRGVPERANVLTF.